This T cell receptor (beta chain) was sequenced in a study of T cell responses to AZD1222 COVID-19 vaccine. The wider study: Pooled samples include second doses given at about 4 or 12 weeks. Study-wide points: Sampling that yielded the repertoires occurred only after the peak T cell response.

The CDR3 runs to 14 residues. Germline CDR1 and CDR2: SGHTS and YDEGEE. The V end lost 1 base, the J end lost 0 bases, and 5 bases lay between the germline ends. Of note for this clone: What it binds is unknown.

This table comes from immunoSEQ multiplex PCR, and its TCRdb copy is limited to in-frame clones, with some not included. The sample has 100,000 or so clones, about 86% seen once. The sample consisted of peripheral blood, taken on day 0 of AZD1222 vaccination. This sequence joins TRBV5-8 and TRBJ1-5; D unclear. This clonotype originated in an adult in good health. The DNA for the CDR3 is TGTGCCAGCAGCTTGCCACGTAGCAATCAGCCCCAGCATTTT. Its protein product is CASSLPRSNQPQHF.